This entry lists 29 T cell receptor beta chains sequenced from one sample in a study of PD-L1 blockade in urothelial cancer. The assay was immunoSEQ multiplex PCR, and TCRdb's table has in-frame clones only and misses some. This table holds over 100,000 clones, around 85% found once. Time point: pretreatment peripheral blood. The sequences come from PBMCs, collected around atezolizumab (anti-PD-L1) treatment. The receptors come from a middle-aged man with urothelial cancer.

This chain's CDR3 is CASREGAGTPNSPLHF. The CDR3 bases are TGTGCCAGCAGGGAGGGGGCCGGGACACCTAATTCACCCCTCCACTTT. The rearrangement links TRBV7-9 to TRBJ1-6; the match to TRBD1 covers 7 bases. V was pared by 6 bases and J by 6 bases, with 11 bases of the junction left unmatched. Germline V gives CDR1 SEHNR, CDR2 FQNEAQ (reference sequence). The CDR3 covers 16 residues.

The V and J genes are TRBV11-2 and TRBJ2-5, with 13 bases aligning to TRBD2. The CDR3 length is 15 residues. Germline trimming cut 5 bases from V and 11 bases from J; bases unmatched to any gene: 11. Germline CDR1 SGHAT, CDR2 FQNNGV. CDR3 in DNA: TGTGCCAGCAGCCTGAGCCGTGGACTAGCGGGAGAGCAGTACTTC. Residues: CASSLSRGLAGEQYF.

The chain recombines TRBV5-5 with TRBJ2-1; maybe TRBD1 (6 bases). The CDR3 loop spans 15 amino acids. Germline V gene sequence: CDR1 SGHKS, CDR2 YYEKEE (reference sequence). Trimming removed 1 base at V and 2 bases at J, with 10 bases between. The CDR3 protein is CASSLSGVPYNEQFF. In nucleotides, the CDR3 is TGTGCCAGCAGCTTGTCAGGGGTCCCCTACAATGAGCAGTTCTTC.

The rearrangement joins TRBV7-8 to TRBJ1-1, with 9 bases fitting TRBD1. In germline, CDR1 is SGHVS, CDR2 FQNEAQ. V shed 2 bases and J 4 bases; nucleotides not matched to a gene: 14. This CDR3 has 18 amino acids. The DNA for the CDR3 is TGTGCCAGCAGCTTAATGGGACAGGGATTCGGTGGCGGCACTGAAGCTTTCTTT. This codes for CASSLMGQGFGGGTEAFF.

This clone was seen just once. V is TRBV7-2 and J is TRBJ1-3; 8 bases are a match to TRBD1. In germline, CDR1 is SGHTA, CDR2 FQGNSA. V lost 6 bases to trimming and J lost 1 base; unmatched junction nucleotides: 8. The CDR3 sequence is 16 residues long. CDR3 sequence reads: CASSYDRGRSGNTIYF. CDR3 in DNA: TGTGCCAGCAGTTACGACAGGGGCAGGTCTGGAAACACCATATATTTT. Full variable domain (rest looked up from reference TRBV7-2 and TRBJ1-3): GAGVSQSPSNKVTEKGKDVELRCDPISGHTALYWYRQSLGQGLEFLIYFQGNSAPDKSGLPSDRFSAERTGGSVSTLTIQRTQQEDSAVYLCASSYDRGRSGNTIYFGEGSWLTVV.

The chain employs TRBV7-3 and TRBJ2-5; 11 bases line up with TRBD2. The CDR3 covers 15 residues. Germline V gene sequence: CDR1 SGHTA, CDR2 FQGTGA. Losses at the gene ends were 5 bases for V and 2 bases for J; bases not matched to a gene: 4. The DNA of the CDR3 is TGTGCCAGCAGCCTGACTAGCGGGGATCAAGAGACCCAGTACTTC. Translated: CASSLTSGDQETQYF.

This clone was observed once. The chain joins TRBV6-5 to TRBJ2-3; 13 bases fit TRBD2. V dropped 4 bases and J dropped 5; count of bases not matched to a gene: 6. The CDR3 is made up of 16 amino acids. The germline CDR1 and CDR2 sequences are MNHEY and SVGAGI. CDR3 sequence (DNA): TGTGCCAGCAGTTTTGGACTAGCGGGAGCGTTAGATACGCAGTATTTT. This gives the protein CASSFGLAGALDTQYF.

The CDR3 is CASRQGAGGRTDTQYF. The CDR3 nucleotides are TGTGCCAGTAGGCAGGGGGCTGGCGGCCGCACAGATACGCAGTATTTT. This rearrangement joins TRBV27 to TRBJ2-3; 8 nucleotides line up with TRBD1. Germline loops: CDR1 MNHEY, CDR2 SMNVEV (reference sequence). V dropped 9 bases and J dropped 1; count of bases not matched to a gene: 12. The CDR3 extends over 16 amino acids.

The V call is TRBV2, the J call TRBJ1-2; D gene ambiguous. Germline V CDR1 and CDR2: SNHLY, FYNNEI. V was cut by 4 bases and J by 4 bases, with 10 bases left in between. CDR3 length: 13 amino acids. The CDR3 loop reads CASSVAERYGYTF. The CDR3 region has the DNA TGTGCCAGCAGTGTGGCAGAACGCTATGGCTACACCTTC.

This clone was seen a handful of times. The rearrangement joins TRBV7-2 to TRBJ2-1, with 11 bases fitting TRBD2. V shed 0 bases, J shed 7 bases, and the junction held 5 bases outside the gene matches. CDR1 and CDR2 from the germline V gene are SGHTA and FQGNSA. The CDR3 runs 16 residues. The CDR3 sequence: CASSLAGASGRNEQFF. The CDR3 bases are TGTGCCAGCAGCTTAGCGGGGGCTAGCGGGAGGAATGAGCAGTTCTTC.

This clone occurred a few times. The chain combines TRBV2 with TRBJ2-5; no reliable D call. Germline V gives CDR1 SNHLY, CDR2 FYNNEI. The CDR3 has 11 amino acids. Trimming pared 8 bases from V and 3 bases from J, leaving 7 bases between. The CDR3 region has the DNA TGTGCCAGCCGGGTAGAAGAGACCCAGTACTTC. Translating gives CASRVEETQYF.

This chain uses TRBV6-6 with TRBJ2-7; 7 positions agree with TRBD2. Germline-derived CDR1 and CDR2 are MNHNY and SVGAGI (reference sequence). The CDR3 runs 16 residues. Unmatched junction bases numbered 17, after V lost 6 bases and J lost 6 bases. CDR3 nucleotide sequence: TGTGCCAGCAGCCGGGGGGTTCGGGCGGGCCTCGGCGAGCAGTACTTC. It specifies CASSRGVRAGLGEQYF.

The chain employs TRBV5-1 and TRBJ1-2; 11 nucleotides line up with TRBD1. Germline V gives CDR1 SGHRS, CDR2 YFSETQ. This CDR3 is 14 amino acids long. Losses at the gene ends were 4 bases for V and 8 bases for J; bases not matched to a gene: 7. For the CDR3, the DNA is TGCGCCAGCAGCCAGGGACAGGGGGTCCTCGGCTACACCTTC. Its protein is CASSQGQGVLGYTF.

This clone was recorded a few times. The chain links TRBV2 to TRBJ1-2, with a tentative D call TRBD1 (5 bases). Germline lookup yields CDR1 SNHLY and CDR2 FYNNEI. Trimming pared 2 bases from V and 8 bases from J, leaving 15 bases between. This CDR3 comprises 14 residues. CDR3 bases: TGTGCCAGCAGTGAACAGGGATCAATCAGCGGCTACACCTTC. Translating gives CASSEQGSISGYTF. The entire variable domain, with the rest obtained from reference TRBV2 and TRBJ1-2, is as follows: EPEVTQTPSHQVTQMGQEVILRCVPISNHLYFYWYRQILGQKVEFLVSFYNNEISEKSEIFDDQFSVERPDGSNFTLKIRSTKLEDSAMYFCASSEQGSISGYTFGSGTRLTVV.

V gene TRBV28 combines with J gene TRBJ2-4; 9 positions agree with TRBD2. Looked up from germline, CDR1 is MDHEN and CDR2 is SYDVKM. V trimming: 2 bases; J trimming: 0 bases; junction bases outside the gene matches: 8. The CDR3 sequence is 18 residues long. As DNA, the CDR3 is TGTGCCAGCAGTTTAGATTTGCTAGCGGGGCTAGCCAAAAACATTCAGTACTTC. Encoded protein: CASSLDLLAGLAKNIQYF.

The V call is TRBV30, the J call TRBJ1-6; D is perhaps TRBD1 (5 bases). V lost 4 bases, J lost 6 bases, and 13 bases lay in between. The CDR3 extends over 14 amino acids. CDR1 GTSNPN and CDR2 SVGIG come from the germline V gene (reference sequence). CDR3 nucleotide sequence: TGTGCCTGGACGCGGGGGGTGAGTAATTCACCCCTCCACTTT. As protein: CAWTRGVSNSPLHF.

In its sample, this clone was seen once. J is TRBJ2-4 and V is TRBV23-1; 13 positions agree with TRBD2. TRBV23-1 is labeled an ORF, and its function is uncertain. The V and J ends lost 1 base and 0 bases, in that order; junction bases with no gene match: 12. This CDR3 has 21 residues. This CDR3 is CASSQYTSGRAKLPAKNIQYF. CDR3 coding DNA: TGCGCCAGCAGTCAATATACTAGCGGGAGGGCCAAATTGCCAGCCAAAAACATTCAGTACTTC.

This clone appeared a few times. The CDR3 DNA reads TGTGCCAGCAGCTTAAACAGCGGCGCGTCCTACGAGCAGTACTTC. This encodes CASSLNSGASYEQYF. The rearrangement links TRBV7-6 to TRBJ2-7, with D maybe TRBD2 (5 bases). Germline CDR1 is SGHVS and CDR2 is FNYEAQ. The V gene lost 2 bases and the J gene lost 1 base, with 12 bases spanning the gap. CDR3 size: 15 residues.

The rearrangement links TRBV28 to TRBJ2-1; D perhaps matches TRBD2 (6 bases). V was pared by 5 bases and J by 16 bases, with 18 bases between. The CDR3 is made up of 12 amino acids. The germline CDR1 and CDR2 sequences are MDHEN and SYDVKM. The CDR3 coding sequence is TGTGCCAGCAGTGACTGGACTATCGGGAGTTTCTTC. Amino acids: CASSDWTIGSFF.

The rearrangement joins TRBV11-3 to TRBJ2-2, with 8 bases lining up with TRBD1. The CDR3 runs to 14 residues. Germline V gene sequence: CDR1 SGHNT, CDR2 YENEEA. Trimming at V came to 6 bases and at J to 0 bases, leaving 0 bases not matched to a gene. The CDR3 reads CASRTGANTGELFF. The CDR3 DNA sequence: TGTGCCAGCAGGACAGGGGCGAACACCGGGGAGCTGTTTTTT.

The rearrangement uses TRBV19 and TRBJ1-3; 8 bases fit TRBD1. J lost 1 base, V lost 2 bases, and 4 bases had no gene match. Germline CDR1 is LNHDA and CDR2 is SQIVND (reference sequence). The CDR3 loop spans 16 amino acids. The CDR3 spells CASSIKDRVSGNTIYF. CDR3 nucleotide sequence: TGTGCCAGTAGTATAAAGGACAGGGTGTCTGGAAACACCATATATTTT.

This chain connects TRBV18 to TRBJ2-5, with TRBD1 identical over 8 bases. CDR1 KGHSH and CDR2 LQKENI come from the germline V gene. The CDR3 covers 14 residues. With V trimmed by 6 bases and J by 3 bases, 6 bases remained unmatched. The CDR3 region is CASSPQGAKETQYF. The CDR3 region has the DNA TGTGCCAGCTCGCCCCAGGGGGCCAAAGAGACCCAGTACTTC. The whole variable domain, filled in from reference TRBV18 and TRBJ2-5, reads NAGVMQNPRHLVRRRGQEARLRCSPMKGHSHVYWYRQLPEEGLKFMVYLQKENIIDESGMPKERFSAEFPKEGPSILRIQQVVRGDSAAYFCASSPQGAKETQYFGPGTRLLVL.

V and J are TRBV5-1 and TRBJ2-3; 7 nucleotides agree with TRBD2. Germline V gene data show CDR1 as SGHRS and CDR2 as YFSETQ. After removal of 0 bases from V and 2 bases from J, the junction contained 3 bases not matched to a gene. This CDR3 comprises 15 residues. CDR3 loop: CASSLDGRSTDTQYF. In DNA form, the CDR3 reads TGCGCCAGCAGCTTGGACGGGAGGTCCACAGATACGCAGTATTTT. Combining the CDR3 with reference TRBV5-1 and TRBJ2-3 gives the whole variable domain KAGVTQTPRYLIKTRGQQVTLSCSPISGHRSVSWYQQTPGQGLQFLFEYFSETQRNKGNFPGRFSGRQFSNSRSEMNVSTLELGDSALYLCASSLDGRSTDTQYFGPGTRLTVL.

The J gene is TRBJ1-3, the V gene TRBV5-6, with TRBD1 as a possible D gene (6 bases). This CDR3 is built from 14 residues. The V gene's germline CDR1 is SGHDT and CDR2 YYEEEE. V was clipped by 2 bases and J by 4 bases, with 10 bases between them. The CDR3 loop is CASSFAGAGNTIYF. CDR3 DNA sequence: TGTGCCAGCAGCTTTGCGGGGGCCGGAAACACCATATATTTT.

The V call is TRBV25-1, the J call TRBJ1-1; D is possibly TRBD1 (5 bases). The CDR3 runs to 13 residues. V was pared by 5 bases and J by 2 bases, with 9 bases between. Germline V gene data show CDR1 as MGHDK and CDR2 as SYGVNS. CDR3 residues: CASSFQGNTEAFF. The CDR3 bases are TGTGCCAGCAGTTTTCAGGGAAACACTGAAGCTTTCTTT.

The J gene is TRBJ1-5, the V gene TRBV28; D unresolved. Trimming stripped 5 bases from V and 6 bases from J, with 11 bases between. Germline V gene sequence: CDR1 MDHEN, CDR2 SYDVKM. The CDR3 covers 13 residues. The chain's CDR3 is CASSPPRVQPQHF. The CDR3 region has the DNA TGTGCCAGCAGTCCCCCGAGGGTTCAGCCCCAGCATTTT.

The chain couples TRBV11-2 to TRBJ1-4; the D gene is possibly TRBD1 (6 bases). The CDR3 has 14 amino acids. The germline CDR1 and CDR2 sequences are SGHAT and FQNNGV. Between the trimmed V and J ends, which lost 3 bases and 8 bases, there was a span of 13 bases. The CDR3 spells CASSFGGGEEKLFF. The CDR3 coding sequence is TGTGCCAGCAGCTTCGGGGGGGGCGAAGAAAAACTGTTTTTT. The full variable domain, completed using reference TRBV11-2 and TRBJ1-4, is EAGVAQSPRYKIIEKRQSVAFWCNPISGHATLYWYQQILGQGPKLLIQFQNNGVVDDSQLPKDRFSAERLKGVDSTLKIQPAKLEDSAVYLCASSFGGGEEKLFFGSGTQLSVL.

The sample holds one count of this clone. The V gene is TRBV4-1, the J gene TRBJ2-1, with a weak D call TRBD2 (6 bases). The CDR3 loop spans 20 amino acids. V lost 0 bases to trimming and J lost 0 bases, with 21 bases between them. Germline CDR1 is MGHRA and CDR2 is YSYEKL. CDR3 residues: CASSQDLYGSVSSSYNEQFF. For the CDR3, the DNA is TGCGCCAGCAGCCAAGATCTTTACGGGAGCGTCAGCAGCTCCTACAATGAGCAGTTCTTC.

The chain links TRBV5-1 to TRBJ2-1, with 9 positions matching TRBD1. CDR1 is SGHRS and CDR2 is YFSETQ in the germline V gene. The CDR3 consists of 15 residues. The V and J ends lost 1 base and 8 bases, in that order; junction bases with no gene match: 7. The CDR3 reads CASSLRQGGLHEQFF. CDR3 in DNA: TGCGCCAGCAGCTTGAGACAGGGGGGTTTGCATGAGCAGTTCTTC.